This TCR beta chain stems from a study of T cells in tumors after PD-1 blockade (dated by TCRdb to the late 2010s). The study in broad terms: Patients were excluded if they had prior checkpoint blockade, use of systemic immunosuppressants, or recent radiotherapy or other anti-cancer therapy within 4 weeks. To compare clonotypes in blood versus tumor, bulk TCR sequencing was run on 10 to 11 peripheral blood samples drawn from four to six patients. On average, peripheral blood samples had roughly 110,000 TCR templates (range 24,679-257,772) and under 40,000 unique clonotypes. The study performed paired single-cell RNA and TCR sequencing on site-matched tumors from BCC or SCC patients before and after anti-PD-1 therapy. RECIST version 1.1 was used to assess clinical response. Patients received pembrolizumab 200 mg every 3 weeks or cemiplimab 350 mg every 2 weeks. Ongoing daily vismodegib 150 mg was also given to a subset of patients during anti-PD-1 treatment. The investigation overall reported the following: Around two fifths of tumor TCR clonotypes were found in blood, and some novel exhausted tumor clones appeared in pre-treatment blood, suggesting peripheral recruitment. The source of novel T cell clones was not identified and could include lymphoid organs or rare unexpanded clones within the tumor or its periphery.

As encoded in the germline V gene, CDR1 is SGHRS while CDR2 is YFSETQ. The CDR3 has 15 amino acids, counting the end cysteine and phenylalanine. CDR3 DNA is the only sequence kept; it has 45 bases, read in frame from the first base. Trimming removed 0 bases from V and 7 bases from J; the gene matches leave 5 bases unexplained. According to the study, the label for this sample's time point signals: before anti-PD-1 therapy. Genomic DNA extracted from tumor biopsies or peripheral blood was used for bulk TCRbeta sequencing, with input ranging from roughly 616 ng to 6,004 ng. Histologically proven advanced or metastatic basal or squamous cell carcinoma was present in all patients, all of whom were poor candidates for surgical resection. The basal cell carcinoma cohort comprised about a dozen patients, of whom several had bulk tumor TCR sequencing. The immunoSEQ platform was used for deep TCRbeta sequencing. As for the authors' bioinformatics: Only productive rearrangements were exported from the immunoSEQ Analyzer for downstream analysis. T cell phenotypes were assigned to bulk TCRbeta clonotypes by matching the clonotypes to single-cell RNA+TCR-seq clones with the same TCRbeta sequence. Clone enrichment in tumor was computed as tumor frequency divided by PBMC frequency from bulk TCR sequencing. GLIPH was used to sort TCRs into specificity groups, which are clusters of distinct TCRs that likely recognize common antigens through shared CDR3 motifs. This is the immuneACCESS table as TCRdb keeps it, with only in-frame sequences that have V and J called. A part of the clones is gone; compared with another copy, unresolved V genes explain less than half, and the rest is unexplained. Clonal size and the V and J genes are those of that table, whereas D and trimming came from the DNA. The sample profile shows some 47,000 clones; about four fifths of them were found once. The ten largest make up about a sixth of the sample.

This clone was observed a handful of times. Its antigen specificity is not known. No qualities accompany the bases; no much larger clone lies one base away. The receptor chain draws on TRBV5-1 and TRBJ2-2; TRBD1 agrees with 8 junctional bases. The sequence derives from a human donor with basal cell carcinoma. The sequencing here drew on PBMCs, taken before anti-PD-1 treatment. The CDR3 is CASSLGQGAIGELFF. The nucleotide sequence reads TGCGCCAGCAGCTTGGGCCAGGGGGCTATCGGGGAGCTGTTTTTT.